These 32 T cell receptor beta chains were sequenced from one sample in a study of cytomegalovirus exposure and HLA in healthy donors. PCR primers comprised 60 Vbeta and 13 Jbeta primers. The method was immunoSEQ multiplex PCR; TCRdb's version includes in-frame clones alone and lacks a portion of them. This table holds about 41,000 clones, approximately 81% found once. Sequencing was performed on PBMCs. The receptors originated from a middle-aged man in good health and CMV-seronegative.

V and J are TRBV7-2 and TRBJ2-5; 11 bases align to TRBD2. Trimming at V came to 4 bases and at J to 5 bases, leaving 0 bases not matched to a gene. The CDR3 runs to 13 residues. Per germline, CDR1 SGHTA and CDR2 FQGNSA. CDR3 loop: CASSSSGGETQYF. DNA of the CDR3: TGTGCCAGCAGCTCTAGCGGGGGGGAGACCCAGTACTTC.

The rearrangement joins TRBV7-2 to TRBJ1-5; D might be TRBD1 (5 bases). Looked up from germline, CDR1 is SGHTA and CDR2 is FQGNSA. The CDR3 runs to 15 residues. V gave up 1 base and J gave up 7 bases, with 14 bases separating them. The CDR3 is CASSLEGAGRQPQHF. CDR3 nucleotide sequence: TGTGCCAGCAGCTTAGAAGGTGCGGGACGGCAGCCCCAGCATTTT.

This chain joins TRBV4-3 and TRBJ1-2, with TRBD1 matching 7 bases. The trim removed 0 bases at V and 4 bases at J, leaving 8 bases unmatched. CDR3 length equals 16 residues. Germline V gene data show CDR1 as LGHNA and CDR2 as YSLEER. In DNA, the CDR3 is TGCGCCAGCAGCCAAGACAATACAGGGGCAAGCTATGGCTACACCTTC. It specifies CASSQDNTGASYGYTF.

This clone was picked up a small number of times. The genes are TRBV19 and TRBJ2-4, with TRBD1 matching 8 bases. Unmatched junction bases numbered 8, after V lost 4 bases and J lost 6 bases. CDR3 length equals 15 residues. CDR1 and CDR2 (germline): LNHDA, SQIVND (reference sequence). The CDR3 is CASSTQGGMGNIQYF. The DNA of the CDR3 is TGTGCCAGTAGTACACAGGGGGGAATGGGAAACATTCAGTACTTC.

This chain joins TRBV7-2 and TRBJ1-2, with D tentatively TRBD1 (5 bases). The CDR3 runs to 14 residues. Between the trimmed V and J ends, which lost 2 bases and 2 bases, there was a span of 9 bases. Germline values: CDR1 SGHTA, CDR2 FQGNSA. In nucleotides, the CDR3 is TGTGCCAGCAGCTTATCAAACAGGAACTATGGCTACACCTTC. Translation: CASSLSNRNYGYTF.

The J gene is TRBJ2-5, the V gene TRBV21-1; whether TRBD1, the table's D call, matches the DNA was not checked. TRBV21-1 has pseudogene status. The CDR3 covers 15 residues. CDR3 in amino acids: CASPQGPGQGKTQYF. For the CDR3, the DNA is TGTGCCAGCCCCCAAGGGCCAGGACAGGGGAAGACCCAGTACTTC.

The rearrangement uses TRBV5-1 and TRBJ2-5; the match to TRBD1 covers 10 bases. There are 15 residues in the CDR3. Trimming at V came to 4 bases and at J to 3 bases, leaving 6 bases not matched to a gene. Germline V lookup: CDR1 SGHRS, CDR2 YFSETQ. CDR3: CASSDAGTGEETQYF. The CDR3 nucleotides read TGCGCCAGCAGCGACGCCGGGACAGGGGAAGAGACCCAGTACTTC.

The chain couples TRBV7-3 to TRBJ2-5; maybe TRBD2 (6 bases). CDR3 length: 13 amino acids. Trimming pared 5 bases from V and 3 bases from J, leaving 10 bases between. Germline values: CDR1 SGHTA, CDR2 FQGTGA. CDR3 loop: CASSLIAEETQYF. In DNA form, the CDR3 reads TGTGCCAGCAGCCTGATAGCGGAAGAGACCCAGTACTTC. The whole variable domain, filled in from reference TRBV7-3 and TRBJ2-5, reads GAGVSQTPSNKVTEKGKYVELRCDPISGHTALYWYRQSLGQGPEFLIYFQGTGAADDSGLPNDRFFAVRPEGSVSTLKIQRTERGDSAVYLCASSLIAEETQYFGPGTRLLVL.

The chain combines TRBV18 with TRBJ1-5; 10 nucleotides agree with TRBD1. Trimming cost V 3 bases and J 5 bases; bases outside gene matches: 10. The CDR3 consists of 17 residues. Germline V CDR1 and CDR2: KGHSH, LQKENI. CDR3 sequence reads: CASSPDRGRGSYQPQHF. DNA for the CDR3: TGTGCCAGCTCACCCGACAGGGGGCGCGGGTCCTATCAGCCCCAGCATTTT.

This clone was seen just once. This chain links TRBV9 with TRBJ2-5; tentatively, D is TRBD1 (6 bases). Trimming cost V 4 bases and J 1 base, with 17 bases left between them. CDR1 is SGDLS, CDR2 YYNGEE, per germline. The CDR3 consists of 16 residues. For the CDR3, the DNA is TGTGCCAGCAGCCCCCGTCAGGGGATGTCCCAAGAGACCCAGTACTTC. Translated: CASSPRQGMSQETQYF. Full variable domain (missing parts from reference TRBV9 and TRBJ2-5): DSGVTQTPKHLITATGQRVTLRCSPRSGDLSVYWYQQSLDQGLQFLIQYYNGEERAKGNILERFSAQQFPDLHSELNLSSLELGDSALYFCASSPRQGMSQETQYFGPGTRLLVL.

The V call is TRBV7-9, the J call TRBJ1-1, with a weak D call TRBD1 (5 bases). V lost 1 base and J lost 0, with 9 bases in between. The germline V gene has CDR1 SEHNR and CDR2 FQNEAQ (reference sequence). This CDR3 contains 15 residues. This CDR3 reads CASSLEGALNTEAFF. The CDR3, as DNA: TGTGCCAGCAGCTTAGAAGGGGCCCTGAACACTGAAGCTTTCTTT.

The chain carries TRBV27 and TRBJ2-3; 7 nucleotides line up with TRBD1. The V gene's germline CDR1 is MNHEY and CDR2 SMNVEV (reference sequence). The CDR3 spans 17 residues. V was clipped by 5 bases and J by 1 base; unmatched bases: 12. The CDR3 loop is CASSQRGQAGGTDTQYF. DNA of the CDR3: TGTGCCAGCAGTCAGAGAGGACAGGCTGGGGGCACAGATACGCAGTATTTT.

This chain uses TRBV6-5 with TRBJ2-7; D may be TRBD1 (5 bases). Germline-derived CDR1 and CDR2 are MNHEY and SVGAGI. This CDR3 has 14 amino acids. V was trimmed by 3 bases and J by 4 bases, leaving 13 bases between them. The CDR3 region has the DNA TGTGCCAGCAGTTATGACAGCTCCGGATACGAGCAGTACTTC. Protein: CASSYDSSGYEQYF.

This rearrangement joins TRBV5-1 to TRBJ1-4; the D is unclear. Looked up from germline, CDR1 is SGHRS and CDR2 is YFSETQ. V lost 0 bases to trimming and J lost 4 bases, with 7 bases between them. The CDR3 extends over 14 amino acids. For the CDR3, the DNA is TGCGCCAGCAGCTTGGGAGCGATTAATGAAAAACTGTTTTTT. It specifies CASSLGAINEKLFF.

The V gene is TRBV7-2, the J gene TRBJ2-7; 11 bases map to TRBD2. Germline V gene lookup returns CDR1 SGHTA and CDR2 FQGNSA. J gave up 2 bases and V 6 bases, and 9 bases lay outside the gene matches. There are 16 residues in the CDR3. CDR3 DNA sequence: TGTGCCAGCAGTCAAACTAGCGGGAGCCGCGCCTACGAGCAGTACTTC. It codes for CASSQTSGSRAYEQYF.

This chain's CDR3 is CASGNTGSNSPLHF. DNA for the CDR3: TGCGCCAGCGGAAATACGGGGAGTAATTCACCCCTCCACTTT. The gene calls are TRBV5-1 and TRBJ1-6; D is uncertain. CDR1 SGHRS and CDR2 YFSETQ come from the germline V gene. The CDR3 runs to 14 residues. Trimming took 7 bases from V and 6 from J, leaving 14 bases between them.

In this sample, this clone turned up a few times. The chain employs TRBV10-3 and TRBJ2-7; the match to TRBD1 covers 7 bases. Germline CDR1 ENHRY, CDR2 SYGVKD. The CDR3 extends over 15 amino acids. Trimming at V came to 6 bases and at J to 0 bases, leaving 8 bases not matched to a gene. The DNA of the CDR3 is TGTGCCATCAGAACCGGGACAGTTTCCTCCTACGAGCAGTACTTC. Amino acids: CAIRTGTVSSYEQYF.

This clone was seen a single time. V gene TRBV2 combines with J gene TRBJ1-4; D gene uncertain. From germline, CDR1 is SNHLY and CDR2 FYNNEI. The CDR3 length is 14 residues. V lost 6 bases, J lost 0 bases, and 8 bases lay in between. The CDR3 nucleotides read TGTGCCAGCAGAACACAGACAACTAATGAAAAACTGTTTTTT. This codes for CASRTQTTNEKLFF. The whole variable domain, filled in from reference TRBV2 and TRBJ1-4, reads EPEVTQTPSHQVTQMGQEVILRCVPISNHLYFYWYRQILGQKVEFLVSFYNNEISEKSEIFDDQFSVERPDGSNFTLKIRSTKLEDSAMYFCASRTQTTNEKLFFGSGTQLSVL.

The V call is TRBV6-5, the J call TRBJ2-1, with 9 bases fitting TRBD1. The CDR3 length is 14 residues. Germline loops: CDR1 MNHEY, CDR2 SVGAGI. With 4 bases clipped from V and 6 bases from J, the junction kept 4 bases outside the gene matches. The CDR3 loop reads CASSSRGQGNEQFF. CDR3 nucleotide sequence: TGTGCCAGCAGTTCCCGGGGACAGGGCAATGAGCAGTTCTTC.

V gene TRBV28 combines with J gene TRBJ1-2, with no clear D. Between the trimmed V and J ends, which lost 6 bases and 7 bases, there was a span of 9 bases. This CDR3 has 11 amino acids. CDR1 is MDHEN, CDR2 SYDVKM, per germline. The CDR3: CASSLSRGYTF. The DNA of the CDR3 is TGTGCCAGCAGCCTATCACGTGGCTACACCTTC.

This rearrangement joins TRBV29-1 to TRBJ1-2; 7 bases align to TRBD1. Germline V CDR1 and CDR2: SQVTM, ANQGSEA. The ends lost 6 bases at V and 4 bases at J; junction bases unmatched: 11. The CDR3 spans 14 residues. CDR3 DNA sequence: TGCAGCGTCCAAAGGACAGGCGAAACCTATGGCTACACCTTC. This gives the protein CSVQRTGETYGYTF. The complete variable domain, with remaining parts taken from reference TRBV29-1 and TRBJ1-2, reads SAVISQKPSRDICQRGTSLTIQCQVDSQVTMMFWYRQQPGQSLTLIATANQGSEATYESGFVIDKFPISRPNLTFSTLTVSNMSPEDSSIYLCSVQRTGETYGYTFGSGTRLTVV.

This clone appeared a single time. The J gene is TRBJ2-1, the V gene TRBV7-9; 8 nucleotides match TRBD2. CDR3 length equals 13 residues. Losses at the gene ends were 6 bases for V and 9 bases for J; bases not matched to a gene: 7. Germline V gene data show CDR1 as SEHNR and CDR2 as FQNEAQ (reference sequence). This chain's CDR3 is CASSPVAGIEQFF. In nucleotides, the CDR3 is TGTGCCAGCAGTCCCGTAGCGGGAATTGAGCAGTTCTTC.

The CDR3 DNA is TGTGCCAGCAGCTTCCTAACGGGAGGTGAAAAACTGTTTTTT. Translated, it gives CASSFLTGGEKLFF. The chain uses TRBV7-9 and TRBJ1-4; D call uncertain. The germline CDR1 and CDR2 sequences are SEHNR and FQNEAQ (reference sequence). The CDR3 has 14 residues. V dropped 3 bases and J dropped 7 bases, with 12 bases sitting between them.

The chain couples TRBV19 to TRBJ2-5, with TRBD2 matching over 7 bases. The trim removed 1 base at V and 4 bases at J, leaving 6 bases unmatched. Germline-derived CDR1 and CDR2 are LNHDA and SQIVND (reference sequence). The CDR3 totals 15 residues. The CDR3 DNA reads TGTGCCAGTAGTATAGGAGGCGGGAGAGTAGAGACCCAGTACTTC. As protein: CASSIGGGRVETQYF.

The chain joins TRBV27 to TRBJ2-7; the D gene is possibly TRBD1 (5 bases). V dropped 6 bases and J dropped 1 base, with 10 bases sitting between them. The CDR3 has 13 residues. Per germline, CDR1 MNHEY and CDR2 SMNVEV (reference sequence). The CDR3 sequence: CASSPTESYEQYF. CDR3 nucleotide sequence: TGTGCCAGCAGCCCGACAGAGTCCTACGAGCAGTACTTC.

V gene TRBV7-2 combines with J gene TRBJ2-1, with 7 bases that match TRBD2. V gave up 2 bases and J gave up 5 bases; unmatched junction bases: 3. CDR1 and CDR2 (germline): SGHTA, FQGNSA. The CDR3 covers 14 residues. For the CDR3, the DNA is TGTGCCAGCAGCTTACGAAGCGGGAACAATGAGCAGTTCTTC. It yields the protein CASSLRSGNNEQFF.

This clone is a singleton in its sample. The chain couples TRBV4-2 to TRBJ2-5; weak D call: TRBD2 (5 bases). The J call may be mistaken, given a closer DNA end match to TRBJ2-7. This CDR3 spans 13 amino acids. Germline V gene data show CDR1 as LGHNA and CDR2 as YNFKEQ. The CDR3 sequence is CASRPAERAEQYF. The CDR3 DNA reads TGTGCCAGCAGACCAGCCGAGAGGGCCGAGCAGTACTTC.

V is TRBV4-1 and J is TRBJ2-1, with 9 nucleotides matching TRBD2. CDR1 is MGHRA, CDR2 YSYEKL, per germline. The V gene end was trimmed by 3 bases and the J gene end by 10 bases; junction bases not matched to a gene: 16. The CDR3 is made up of 17 amino acids. This CDR3 reads CASSQALGGGGVREQFF. CDR3 nucleotide sequence: TGCGCCAGCAGCCAGGCGCTTGGAGGCGGGGGGGTAAGGGAGCAGTTCTTC.

This chain connects TRBV4-1 to TRBJ2-5; D is possibly TRBD1 (5 bases). CDR1 and CDR2 from the germline V gene are MGHRA and YSYEKL. The CDR3 covers 18 residues. V dropped 1 base and J dropped 0 bases, with 18 bases sitting between them. The CDR3 region is CASSQVVSASRDQETQYF. CDR3 nucleotides: TGCGCCAGCAGCCAAGTAGTTTCGGCGTCCAGGGACCAAGAGACCCAGTACTTC.

The chain couples TRBV19 to TRBJ2-3; D is perhaps TRBD2 (6 bases). The V end was cut by 5 bases, the J end by 6 bases, with 21 bases between. The CDR3 loop spans 16 amino acids. CDR1 and CDR2 from the germline V gene are LNHDA and SQIVND (reference sequence). The DNA of the CDR3 is TGTGCCAGTAGTCAGTTCGGGACTCATACCGGGGATACGCAGTATTTT. As protein: CASSQFGTHTGDTQYF.

The V gene is TRBV6-5, the J gene TRBJ1-1; TRBD1 might be the D (5 bases). Germline assignment: CDR1 MNHEY and CDR2 SVGAGI. The CDR3 extends over 16 amino acids. Deletions cut 4 bases from V and 2 bases from J, with 17 bases between. The CDR3 DNA follows: TGTGCCAGCAGTTCCAGGGTCCTATGGGGCAACACTGAAGCTTTCTTT. Translated: CASSSRVLWGNTEAFF.

This clone was picked up a small number of times. This chain joins TRBV28 and TRBJ2-3; 13 positions agree with TRBD2. Germline assignment: CDR1 MDHEN and CDR2 SYDVKM. The V gene end was trimmed by 3 bases and the J gene end by 4 bases; junction bases not matched to a gene: 7. The CDR3 runs to 17 residues. The CDR3 nucleotides are TGTGCCAGCAGTTTGGTACTAGCGGGAGGGAGTTCAGATACGCAGTATTTT. Translating gives CASSLVLAGGSSDTQYF.